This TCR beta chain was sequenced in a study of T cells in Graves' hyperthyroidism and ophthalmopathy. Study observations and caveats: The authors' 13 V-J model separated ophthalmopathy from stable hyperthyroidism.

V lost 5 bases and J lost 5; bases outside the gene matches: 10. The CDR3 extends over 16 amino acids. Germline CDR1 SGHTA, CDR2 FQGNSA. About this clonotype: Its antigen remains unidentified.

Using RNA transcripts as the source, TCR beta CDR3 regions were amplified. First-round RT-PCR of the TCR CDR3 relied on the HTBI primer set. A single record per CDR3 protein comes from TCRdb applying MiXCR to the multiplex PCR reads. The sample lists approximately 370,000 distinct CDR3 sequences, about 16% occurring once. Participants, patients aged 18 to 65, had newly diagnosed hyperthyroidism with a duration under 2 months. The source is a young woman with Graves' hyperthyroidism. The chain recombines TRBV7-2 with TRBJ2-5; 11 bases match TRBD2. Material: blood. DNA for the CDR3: TGTGCCAGCAGCAGACATAGCGGGAGGGCCGGTGAGACCCAGTACTTC. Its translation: CASSRHSGRAGETQYF.